One T cell receptor (beta chain) is described in this entry. The target antigen is unknown. These data originate in a study of cytomegalovirus exposure and HLA in healthy donors. Broader study findings: A later analysis reportedly identified an Asian-associated ancestry cluster as carrying fewer N-insertions than the 666-donor mean. CMV serostatus stood as the only immune exposure information on hand. Accurate prediction of HLA-A and HLA-B alleles (for most subjects) was reportedly achieved from TCR beta sequences. Cytomegalovirus association was listed for 164 TCR beta chains.

The PCR was carried out with 60 Vbeta primers and 13 Jbeta primers. Repertoires were generated with immunoSEQ multiplex PCR, while TCRdb's copy carries only in-frame clones and drops some. This repertoire shows more than 90,000 clones, under 85% found once; its top ten account for around 4.4%. Sequencing input: PBMCs. The sequence was obtained from a middle-aged man in good health and CMV-seronegative.

The CDR3: CASSVTARSYEQYF. CDR3 in DNA: TGCGCCAGCAGCGTAACAGCCCGCTCCTACGAGCAGTACTTC. The rearrangement links TRBV5-1 to TRBJ2-7, with D uncertain. Trimming stripped 4 bases from V and 0 bases from J, with 11 bases between. The CDR3 covers 14 residues. CDR1 and CDR2 from the germline V gene are SGHRS and YFSETQ.